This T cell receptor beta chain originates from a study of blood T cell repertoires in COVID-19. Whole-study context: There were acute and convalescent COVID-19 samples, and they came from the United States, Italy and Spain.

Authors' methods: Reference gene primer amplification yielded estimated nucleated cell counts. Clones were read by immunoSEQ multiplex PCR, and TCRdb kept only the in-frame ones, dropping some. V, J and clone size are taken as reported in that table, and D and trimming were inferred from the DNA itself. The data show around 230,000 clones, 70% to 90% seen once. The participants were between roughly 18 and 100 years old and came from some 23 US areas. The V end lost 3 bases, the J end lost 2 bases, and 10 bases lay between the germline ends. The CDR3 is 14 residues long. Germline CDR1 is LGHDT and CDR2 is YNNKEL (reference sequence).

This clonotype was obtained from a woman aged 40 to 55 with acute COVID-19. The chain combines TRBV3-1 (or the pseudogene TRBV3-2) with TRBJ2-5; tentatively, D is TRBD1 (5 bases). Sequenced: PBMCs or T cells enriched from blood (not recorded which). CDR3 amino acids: CASSHQGTQETQYF. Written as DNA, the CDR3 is TGTGCCAGCAGCCACCAGGGAACACAAGAGACCCAGTACTTC.